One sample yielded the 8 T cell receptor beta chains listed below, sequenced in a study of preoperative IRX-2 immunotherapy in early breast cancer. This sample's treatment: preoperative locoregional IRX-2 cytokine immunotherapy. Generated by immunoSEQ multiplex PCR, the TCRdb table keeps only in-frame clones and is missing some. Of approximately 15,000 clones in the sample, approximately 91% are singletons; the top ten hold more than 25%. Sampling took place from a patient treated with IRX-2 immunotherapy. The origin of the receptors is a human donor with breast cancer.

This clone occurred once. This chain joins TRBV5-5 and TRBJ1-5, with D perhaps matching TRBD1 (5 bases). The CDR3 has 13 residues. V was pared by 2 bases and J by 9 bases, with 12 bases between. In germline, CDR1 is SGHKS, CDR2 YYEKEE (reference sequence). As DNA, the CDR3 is TGTGCCAGCAGCTTAAGGGGCCCGACGCCCCAGCATTTT. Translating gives CASSLRGPTPQHF.

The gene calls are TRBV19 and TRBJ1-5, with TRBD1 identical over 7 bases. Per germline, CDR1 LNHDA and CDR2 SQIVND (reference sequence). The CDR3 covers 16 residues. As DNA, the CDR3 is TGTGCATGTCGGATGGTCCCCTTCAGGGGGGATCAGCCCCAGCATTTT. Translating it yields CACRMVPFRGDQPQHF.

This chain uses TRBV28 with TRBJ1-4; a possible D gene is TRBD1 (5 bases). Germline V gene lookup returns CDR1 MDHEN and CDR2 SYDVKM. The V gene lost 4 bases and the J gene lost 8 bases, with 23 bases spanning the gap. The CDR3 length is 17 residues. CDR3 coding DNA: TGTGCCAGCAGTTATGGCGCATTATCAGGGACCGGAGAAAAACTGTTTTTT. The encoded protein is CASSYGALSGTGEKLFF.

The CDR3 reads CASTQSNFGNQPQHF. In nucleotides, the CDR3 is TGTGCCAGCACCCAATCTAACTTTGGCAATCAGCCCCAGCATTTT. The gene calls are TRBV6-1 and TRBJ1-5; no clear D gene. Germline CDR1 and CDR2: MNHNS and SASEGT. Trimming took 7 bases from V and 2 from J, leaving 15 bases between them. This CDR3 is built from 15 residues.

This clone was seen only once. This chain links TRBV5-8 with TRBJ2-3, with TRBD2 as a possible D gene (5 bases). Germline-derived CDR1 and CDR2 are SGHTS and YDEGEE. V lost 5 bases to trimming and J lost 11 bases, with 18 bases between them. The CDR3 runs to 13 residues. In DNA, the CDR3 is TGTGCCAGCAGTCTTGGCCGGGCCCGGGGGCAGTATTTT. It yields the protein CASSLGRARGQYF.

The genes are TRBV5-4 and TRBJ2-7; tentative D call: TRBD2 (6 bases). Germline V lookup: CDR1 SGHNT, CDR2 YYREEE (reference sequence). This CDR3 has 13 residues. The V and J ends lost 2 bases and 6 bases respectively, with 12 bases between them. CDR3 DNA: TGTGCCAGCAGCTTTACCGGGACTGGCGAGCAGTACTTC. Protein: CASSFTGTGEQYF. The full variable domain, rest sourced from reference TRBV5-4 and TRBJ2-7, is ETGVTQSPTHLIKTRGQQVTLRCSSQSGHNTVSWYQQALGQGPQFIFQYYREEENGRGNFPPRFSGLQFPNYSSELNVNALELDDSALYLCASSFTGTGEQYFGPGTRLTVT.

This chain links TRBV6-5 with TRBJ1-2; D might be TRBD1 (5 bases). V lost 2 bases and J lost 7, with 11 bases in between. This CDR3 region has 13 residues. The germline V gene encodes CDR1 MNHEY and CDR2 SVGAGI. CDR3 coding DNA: TGTGCCAGCAGTTACGGGACCCGAAGTGGCTACACCTTC. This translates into CASSYGTRSGYTF.

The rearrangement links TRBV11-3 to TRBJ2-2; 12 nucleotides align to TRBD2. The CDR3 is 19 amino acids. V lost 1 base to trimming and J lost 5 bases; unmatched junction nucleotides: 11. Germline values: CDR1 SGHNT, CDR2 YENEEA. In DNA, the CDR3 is TGTGCCAGCAGCTTAGGATTCCTAGCGGGGGGGCCGAGAACCGGGGAGCTGTTTTTT. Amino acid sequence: CASSLGFLAGGPRTGELFF. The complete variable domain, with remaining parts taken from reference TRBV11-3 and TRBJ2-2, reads EAGVVQSPRYKIIEKKQPVAFWCNPISGHNTLYWYLQNLGQGPELLIRYENEEAVDDSQLPKDRFSAERLKGVDSTLKIQPAELGDSAVYLCASSLGFLAGGPRTGELFFGEGSRLTVL.